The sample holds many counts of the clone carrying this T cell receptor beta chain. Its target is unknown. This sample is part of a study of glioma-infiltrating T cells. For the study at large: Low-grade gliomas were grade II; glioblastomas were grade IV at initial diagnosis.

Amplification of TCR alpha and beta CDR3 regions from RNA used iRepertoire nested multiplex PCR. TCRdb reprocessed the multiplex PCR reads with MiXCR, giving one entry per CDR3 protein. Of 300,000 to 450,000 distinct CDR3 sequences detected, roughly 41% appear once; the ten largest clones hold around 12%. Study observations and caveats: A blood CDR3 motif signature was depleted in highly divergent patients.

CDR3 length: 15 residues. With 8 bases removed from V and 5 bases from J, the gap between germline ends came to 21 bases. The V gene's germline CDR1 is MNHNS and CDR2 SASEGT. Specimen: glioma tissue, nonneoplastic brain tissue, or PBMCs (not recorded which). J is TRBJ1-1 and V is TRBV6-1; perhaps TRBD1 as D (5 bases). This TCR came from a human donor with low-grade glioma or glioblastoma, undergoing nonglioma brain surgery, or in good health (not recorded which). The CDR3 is CASPGRGGEPTEAFF. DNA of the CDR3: TGTGCCAGCCCCGGGCGGGGGGGGGAGCCGACTGAAGCTTTCTTT.